This T cell receptor (beta chain) derives from a study of blood T cell repertoires in COVID-19 (dated by TCRdb to 2018 to 2021). For the study in its entirety: The collaborator samples originated in the United States, Italy and Spain and spanned the acute and convalescent phases of COVID-19. The material from the prospective study consisted of cDNA or gDNA derived from T cells, B-cell-depleted T cells, or PBMCs. Deeply sampled blood TCRbeta repertoires from subjects exposed to, actively infected with, or recovered from COVID-19 were included in the dataset. The repertoires were released in a freely available public database intended as a resource for research on the immune response to SARS-CoV-2. The samples were drawn from the first 160 participants of the ongoing ImmuneRACE study and from over a thousand subjects provided by 6 global collaborators. A de-identified subject ID, COVID-19 status, age in years and sex were almost always included in the sample metadata. HLA class I and class II types, where available, came from metadata supplied by the sample provider rather than from assay-based typing. Study-wide conclusions, independent of this receptor: How much clinical and demographic metadata was included differed by source and by participant, and the metadata was provided uncurated.

Concerning this clone itself: Which antigen it targets is not known. Base qualities are not recorded, but no much larger clone differs from it by a single base.

Its CDR3 holds 14 amino acids, cysteine through phenylalanine. Only the CDR3 DNA is retained, 42 bases long and in frame from the first base. TCRbeta CDR3 regions were amplified from genomic DNA using the immunoSEQ Assay, a bias-controlled multiplex PCR. As for how the authors treated the data: Within the assay, amplification of reference gene primers was used to estimate how many nucleated cells each sample contained. To quantify the absolute abundance of each unique TCRbeta CDR3 rearrangement, sequence reads were collapsed and filtered. For each sample, productive Simpson clonality was calculated as the square root of Simpson's diversity index across productive rearrangements. Drawn from immuneACCESS, this table holds only the in-frame rearrangements with V and J called that TCRdb kept. Clones are partly lost; checked studies trace under half to an unresolved V gene and leave the rest unexplained. V and J calls plus clone size are reproduced from that table; the DNA served to infer D and trimming. The sample yields about 120,000 clones; approximately 80% were counted once. The ten largest clones take up approximately 4% of the sample.

Whole blood was collected in K2EDTA tubes by collaborating institutions according to the institutions' own protocols. For TCRbeta analysis, collaborators shipped samples as frozen whole blood, isolated PBMCs, or DNA extracted from either of those sample types. The receptor chain draws on TRBV21-1 and TRBJ1-6; the DNA was not used to check the table's D call, TRBD1. TRBV21-1 is given as a pseudogene. Specimen: peripheral blood. The origin of this receptor is an elderly woman with acute or convalescent COVID-19. The CDR3 corresponds to CASSSGQANSPLHF. At the DNA level, the sequence is TGTGCCAGCAGCTCGGGACAGGCAAATTCACCCCTCCACTTT.